This T cell receptor (beta chain) appears in the sequencing data of a study of response to subunit inactivated influenza vaccine. Study-wide findings and caveats: The study's authors posited that every seasonal influenza vaccination enlists few new T cells.

The CDR3 has 14 residues. Germline CDR1 is DFQATT and CDR2 is SNEGSKA (reference sequence). V shed 6 bases and J shed 2 bases, with 15 bases lying between them. Using its own MiXCR run on the RT-PCR reads, TCRdb lists one record per CDR3 protein. Of 800,000 or so distinct CDR3 sequences in the sample, around 20% were seen once. With respect to this clonotype: Its antigen is currently unknown.

This sample comprised PBMCs from blood, obtained less than 6 days after vaccination. This TCR derives from a man aged 45-60 years who received an inactivated influenza vaccine. The chain couples TRBV20-1 to TRBJ2-3, with a tentative D call TRBD1 (6 bases). In DNA, the CDR3 is TGCAGTGCGGGAAGGACAGACCCCACAGATACGCAGTATTTT. Translation gives CSAGRTDPTDTQYF.